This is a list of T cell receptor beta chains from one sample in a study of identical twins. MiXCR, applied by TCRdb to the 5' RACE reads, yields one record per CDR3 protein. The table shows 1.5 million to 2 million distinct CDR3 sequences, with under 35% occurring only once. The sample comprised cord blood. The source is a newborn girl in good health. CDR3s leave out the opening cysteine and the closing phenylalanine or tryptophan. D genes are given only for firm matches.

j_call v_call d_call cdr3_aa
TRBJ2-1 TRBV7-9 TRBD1 ASGSNRGKISYNEQF
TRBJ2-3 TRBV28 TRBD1 ASSVGQYADTQY
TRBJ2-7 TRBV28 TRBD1 ASSKRTGAHYEQY
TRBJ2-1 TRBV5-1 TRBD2 ASSLREVTYNEQF
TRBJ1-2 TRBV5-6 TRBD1 ASSEQGVRGYT
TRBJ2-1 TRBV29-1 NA SVDPSGGNEQF
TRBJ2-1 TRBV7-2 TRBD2 ASSLTSGRVYEQF
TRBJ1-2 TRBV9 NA ASSVEGSGYT
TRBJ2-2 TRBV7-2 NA ASSLARGVGELF
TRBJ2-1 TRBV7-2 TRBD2 ASSSGLALYNEQF
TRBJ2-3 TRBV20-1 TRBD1 SADDRGGDTQY
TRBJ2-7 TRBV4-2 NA ASSQDPGRGCEQY
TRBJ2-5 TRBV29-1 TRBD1 SVLGQGGETQY
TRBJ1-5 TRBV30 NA AWSVQVQQPQH
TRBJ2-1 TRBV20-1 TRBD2 SARAVAGAGEQF
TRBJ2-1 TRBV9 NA ASTAGTGVPHEQF
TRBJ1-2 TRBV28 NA ASSFGIYGYT
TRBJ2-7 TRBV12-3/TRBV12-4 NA ASSLAGITYEQY
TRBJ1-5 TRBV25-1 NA ASSEGKPNQPQH
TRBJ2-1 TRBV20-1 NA SARQGRFYNEQF
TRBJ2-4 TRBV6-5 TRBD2 ASSYLLAGGLNEQY
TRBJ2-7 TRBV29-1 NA SVGEERYEQY
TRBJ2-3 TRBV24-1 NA ATSDWDSHTQY
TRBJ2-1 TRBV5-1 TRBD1 ASSGDRSLSSSYNEQF
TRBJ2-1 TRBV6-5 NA ASSERQGGYNEQF
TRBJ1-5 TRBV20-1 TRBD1 SARVGTGRNQPQH
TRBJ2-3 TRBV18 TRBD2 ASSPLGSGRRNTDTQY
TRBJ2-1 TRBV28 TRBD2 ASSSTGTSVHNEQF
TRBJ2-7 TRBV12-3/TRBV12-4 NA ASSFVLNSGYEQY
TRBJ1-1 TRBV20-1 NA SLTDPRTEAF
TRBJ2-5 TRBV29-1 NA SVGYYRGETQY
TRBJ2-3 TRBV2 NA ASSSRLGGTDTQY
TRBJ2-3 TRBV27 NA ASSLWGGAPTDTQY
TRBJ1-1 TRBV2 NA ASSVQRYTEAF
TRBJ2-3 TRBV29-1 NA SVEDPWQAHADTQY
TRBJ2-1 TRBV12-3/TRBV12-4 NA ASSLRKLSYNEQF
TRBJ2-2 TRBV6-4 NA ASSDSQIGELF
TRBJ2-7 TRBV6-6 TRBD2 ASNPHGTSGKTYEQY
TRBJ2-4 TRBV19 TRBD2 AGSRTGYGRLAALAKNIQY
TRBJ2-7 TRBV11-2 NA ASSLEWTAWDEQY
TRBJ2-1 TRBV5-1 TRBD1 ASSPGQVLGEQF